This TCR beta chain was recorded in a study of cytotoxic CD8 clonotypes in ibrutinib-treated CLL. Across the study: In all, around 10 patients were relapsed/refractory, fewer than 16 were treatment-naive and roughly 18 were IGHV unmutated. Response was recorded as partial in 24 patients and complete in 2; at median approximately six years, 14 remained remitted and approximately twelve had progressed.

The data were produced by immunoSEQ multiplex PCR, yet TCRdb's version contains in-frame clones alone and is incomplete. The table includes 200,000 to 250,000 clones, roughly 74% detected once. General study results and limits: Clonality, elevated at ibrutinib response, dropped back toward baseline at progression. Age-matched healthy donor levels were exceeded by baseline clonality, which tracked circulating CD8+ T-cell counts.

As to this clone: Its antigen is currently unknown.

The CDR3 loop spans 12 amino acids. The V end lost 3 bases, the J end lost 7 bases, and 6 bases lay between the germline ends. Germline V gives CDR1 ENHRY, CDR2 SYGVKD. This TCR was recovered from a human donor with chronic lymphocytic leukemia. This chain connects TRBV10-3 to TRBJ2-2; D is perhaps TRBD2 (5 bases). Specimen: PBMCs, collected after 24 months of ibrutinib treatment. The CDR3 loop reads CAISDGDGELFF. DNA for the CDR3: TGTGCCATCAGTGACGGGGACGGGGAGCTGTTTTTT.